The source of this T cell receptor (beta chain) is a study of blood T cell repertoires in COVID-19. Study details: COVID-19 samples, acute and convalescent, were from the United States, Italy and Spain.

This table comes from immunoSEQ multiplex PCR, and its TCRdb copy is limited to in-frame clones, with some not included. The repertoire holds 200,000 to 300,000 clones, with roughly 80% as singletons. The CDR3 contains 14 residues. The V gene end was trimmed by 5 bases and the J gene end by 5 bases; junction bases not matched to a gene: 8. The germline V gene encodes CDR1 MNHEY and CDR2 SVGEGT. This TCR derives from a woman aged 18 to 35 with acute or convalescent COVID-19. The chain uses TRBV6-2 or TRBV6-3 and TRBJ2-5; 7 positions match TRBD2. Sample: peripheral blood. This chain's CDR3 is CASSKRTSSETQYF. CDR3 sequence (DNA): TGTGCCAGCAGTAAAAGGACTAGTTCGGAGACCCAGTACTTC.